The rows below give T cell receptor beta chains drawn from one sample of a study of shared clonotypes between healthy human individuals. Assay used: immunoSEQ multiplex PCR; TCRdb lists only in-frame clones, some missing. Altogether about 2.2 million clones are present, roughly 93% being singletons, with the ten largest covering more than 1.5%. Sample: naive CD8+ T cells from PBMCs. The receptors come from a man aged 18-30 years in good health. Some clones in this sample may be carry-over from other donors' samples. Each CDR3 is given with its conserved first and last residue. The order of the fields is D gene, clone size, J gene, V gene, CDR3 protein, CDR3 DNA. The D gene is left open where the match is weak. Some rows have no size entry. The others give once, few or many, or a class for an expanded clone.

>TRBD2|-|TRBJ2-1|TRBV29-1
CSVGTSDPYNEQFF
TGCAGCGTTGGGACTAGCGATCCCTACAATGAGCAGTTCTTC
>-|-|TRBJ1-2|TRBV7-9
CASSGAEYGYTF
TGTGCCAGCAGCGGCGCCGAATATGGCTACACCTTC
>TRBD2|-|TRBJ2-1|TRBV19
CASIPPGGFPQFF
TGTGCCAGTATTCCCCCGGGGGGGTTTCCGCAGTTCTTC
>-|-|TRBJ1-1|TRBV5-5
CASSRFGAETEAFF
TGTGCCAGCAGCCGCTTCGGGGCCGAAACTGAAGCTTTCTTT
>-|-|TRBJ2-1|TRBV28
CASSLSRYNEQFF
TGTGCCAGCAGTTTGAGCAGGTACAATGAGCAGTTCTTC
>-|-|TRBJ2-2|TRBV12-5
CASGRAINGELFF
TGTGCTAGTGGGCGCGCTATTAACGGGGAGCTGTTTTTT
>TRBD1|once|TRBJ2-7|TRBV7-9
CASSRGDSSSYEQYF
TGTGCCAGCAGCCGTGGGGACAGTAGCTCCTACGAGCAGTACTTC
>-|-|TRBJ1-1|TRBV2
CASKRGPGTEAFF
TGTGCCAGCAAACGTGGCCCGGGCACTGAAGCTTTCTTT
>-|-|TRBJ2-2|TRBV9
CASSPGTGELFF
TGTGCCAGCAGCCCAGGTACCGGGGAGCTGTTTTTT
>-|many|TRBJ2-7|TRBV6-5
CASTSGTSYEQYF
TGTGCCAGCACGTCGGGGACGTCCTACGAGCAGTACTTC
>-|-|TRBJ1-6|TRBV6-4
CASSRRGDSPLHF
TGTGCCAGCTCCCGGAGGGGAGACTCACCCCTCCACTTT
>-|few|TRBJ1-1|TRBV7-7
CASSPDLGATEAFF
TGTGCCAGCAGCCCCGATCTAGGGGCGACTGAAGCTTTCTTT
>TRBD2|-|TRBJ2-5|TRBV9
CASSGGTSGLGETQYF
TGTGCCAGCAGCGGGGGGACTAGCGGCCTGGGGGAGACCCAGTACTTC
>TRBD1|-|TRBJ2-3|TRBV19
CASSMKGATDTQYF
TGTGCCAGTAGTATGAAGGGGGCGACAGATACGCAGTATTTT
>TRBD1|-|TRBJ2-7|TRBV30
CAWSPRGDREDEQYF
TGTGCCTGGAGTCCTCGGGGGGACAGGGAGGACGAGCAGTACTTC
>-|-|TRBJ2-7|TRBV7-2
CASSLRRDYEQYF
TGTGCCAGCAGCTTAAGGCGGGATTACGAGCAGTACTTC
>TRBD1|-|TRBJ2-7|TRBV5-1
CASSFGYRGSYEQYF
TGCGCCAGCAGCTTCGGGTACAGGGGTTCCTACGAGCAGTACTTC
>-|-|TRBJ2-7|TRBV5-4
CASSSPGRDVGQQYF
TGTGCCAGCAGCAGCCCGGGACGGGATGTGGGGCAGCAGTACTTC
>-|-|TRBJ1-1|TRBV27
CASSPREGISRTEAFF
TGTGCCAGCAGTCCCCGGGAGGGGATTTCCCGGACTGAAGCTTTCTTT
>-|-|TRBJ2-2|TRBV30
CASAGQNTGELFF
TGTGCCTCCGCGGGACAGAACACCGGGGAGCTGTTTTTT
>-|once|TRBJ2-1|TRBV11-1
CASSLTPIGAGPSQASQFF
TGTGCCAGCAGCTTAACCCCCATCGGGGCGGGTCCTTCTCAAGCATCGCAGTTCTTC
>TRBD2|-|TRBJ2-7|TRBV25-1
CASSESGASGSYEQYF
TGTGCCAGCAGTGAATCTGGGGCTAGCGGGAGTTACGAGCAGTACTTC
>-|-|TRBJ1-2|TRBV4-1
CASSQDPATLYGSTF
TGCGCCAGCAGCCAAGATCCTGCCACGCTATATGGCAGCACCTTC
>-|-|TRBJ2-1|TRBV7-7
CASSSNLVGQNPYNEQFF
TGTGCCAGCAGCTCGAACTTGGTTGGACAGAACCCCTACAATGAGCAGTTCTTC
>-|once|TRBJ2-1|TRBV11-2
CASSLVLIGLSYNEQFF
TGTGCCAGCAGCTTAGTACTAATTGGGCTCTCCTACAATGAGCAGTTCTTC
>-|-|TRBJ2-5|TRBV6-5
CASSLSGGQETQYF
TGTGCCAGCAGTTTGAGCGGAGGTCAGGAGACCCAGTACTTC
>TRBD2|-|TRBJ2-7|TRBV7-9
CASSFPLAGLYSYEQYF
TGTGCCAGCAGCTTTCCTCTAGCGGGGCTTTACTCCTACGAGCAGTACTTC
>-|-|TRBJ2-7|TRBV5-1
CASSLAGTPYEQYF
TGCGCCAGCAGCTTGGCTGGGACCCCATACGAGCAGTACTTC
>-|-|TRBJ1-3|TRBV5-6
CASSPPFQGLGSGNTIYF
TGTGCCAGCAGCCCACCGTTTCAGGGCTTGGGCTCTGGAAACACCATATATTTT
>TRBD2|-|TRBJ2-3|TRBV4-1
CASSQVGLAGAGYTDTQYF
TGCGCCAGCAGCCAAGTAGGGCTAGCGGGAGCGGGGTACACAGATACGCAGTATTTT
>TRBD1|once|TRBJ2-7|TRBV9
CASNTGGATYEQYF
TGTGCCAGCAATACAGGGGGCGCAACCTACGAGCAGTACTTC
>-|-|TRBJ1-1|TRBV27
CASSLTNPGKAFF
TGTGCCAGCAGTTTAACCAACCCGGGGAAAGCTTTCTTT
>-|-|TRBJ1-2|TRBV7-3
CASRTTGRGVGNYGYTF
TGTGCCAGCAGGACAACAGGCAGGGGTGTCGGAAACTATGGCTACACCTTC
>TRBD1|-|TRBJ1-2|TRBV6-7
CASSYPGGERDRAQYGYTF
TGTGCCAGCAGTTACCCAGGGGGGGAGCGGGACAGGGCCCAGTATGGCTACACCTTC
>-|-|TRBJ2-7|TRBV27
CASGTLDSLYEQYF
TGTGCCAGCGGGACACTGGACTCTCTCTACGAGCAGTACTTC
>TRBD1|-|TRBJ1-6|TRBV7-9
CASSYLTGPSPLHF
TGTGCCAGCAGCTACCTGACAGGGCCCTCACCCCTCCACTTT
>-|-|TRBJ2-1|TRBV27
CASSLHLALYEQFF
TGTGCCAGCAGTTTACACCTAGCGCTCTATGAGCAGTTCTTC
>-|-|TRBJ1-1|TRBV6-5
CASSPMTSTNTEAFF
TGTGCCAGCAGCCCAATGACATCTACTAACACTGAAGCTTTCTTT
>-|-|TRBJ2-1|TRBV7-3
CASTPSGGSFAEQFF
TGTGCCAGCACCCCGTCGGGGGGCTCTTTCGCTGAGCAGTTCTTC
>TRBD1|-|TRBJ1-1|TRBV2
CASSVPTGGGTEAFF
TGTGCCAGCAGTGTGCCGACAGGGGGAGGGACTGAAGCTTTCTTT
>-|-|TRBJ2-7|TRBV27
CASSLCRLLAREQYF
TGTGCCAGCAGTTTATGCCGACTGTTGGCTAGGGAGCAGTACTTC
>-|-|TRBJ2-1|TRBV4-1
CASSQDATYNEQFF
TGCGCCAGCAGCCAAGACGCGACATACAATGAGCAGTTCTTC
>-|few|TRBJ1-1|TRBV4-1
CASSQSPNTEAFF
TGCGCCAGCAGCCAGTCACCGAACACTGAAGCTTTCTTT
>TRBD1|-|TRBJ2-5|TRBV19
CASSNRDRVSETQYF
TGTGCCAGTAGTAATCGGGACAGGGTCTCAGAGACCCAGTACTTC
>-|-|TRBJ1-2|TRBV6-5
CASSYYVAGDGYTF
TGTGCCAGCAGTTACTACGTGGCAGGGGATGGCTACACCTTC
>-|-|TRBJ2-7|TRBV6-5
CASSYSSGTRSYEQYF
TGTGCCAGCAGTTACTCGTCGGGGACTCGTTCCTACGAGCAGTACTTC
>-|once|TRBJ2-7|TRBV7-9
CASSLRDGAYEQYF
TGTGCCAGCAGCTTGAGAGACGGAGCCTACGAGCAGTACTTC
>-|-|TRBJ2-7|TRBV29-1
CSVGGRTYEQYF
TGCAGCGTTGGCGGCAGAACCTACGAGCAGTACTTC
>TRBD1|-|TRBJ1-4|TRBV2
CASSEVQGEGEKLFF
TGTGCCAGCAGTGAAGTGCAGGGGGAGGGTGAAAAACTGTTTTTT
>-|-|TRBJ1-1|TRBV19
CASTFLPQATNTEAFF
TGTGCCAGCACCTTCCTACCCCAGGCGACGAACACTGAAGCTTTCTTT